This T cell receptor beta chain comes out of a study of siplizumab effects on memory and regulatory T cells. Findings of the study overall: Unstimulated subsets contained matches for only a minor fraction of alloreactive clones. Major contributors to the alloresponse seemed to be naive T cells, which also appeared more diverse than memory cells. Siplizumab significantly decreased alloreactive sequences from unstimulated CD4+ memory cells.

This CDR3 has 15 amino acids. The V segment lost 2 bases and the J segment 9 bases; nucleotides outside the gene matches: 3. CDR1 is ENHRY and CDR2 is SYGVKD in the germline V gene. TCRdb keeps only in-frame clones here, not all; method: immunoSEQ multiplex PCR. Counted here are approximately 100,000 clones, 93% occurring once; the ten biggest clones make up over 0.15%. As concerns this clone: What it binds is unknown.

The source is a human donor in good health. This chain joins TRBV10-3 and TRBJ1-6; 11 bases map to TRBD1. Sample: non-Treg CD4+ T cells sorted from blood. For the CDR3, the DNA is TGTGCCATCAGTGAGATGGACAGGGGGCCTTCACCCCTCCACTTT. Translation: CAISEMDRGPSPLHF.